This T cell receptor (beta chain) was recorded in a study of tumor-infiltrating lymphocytes in oesophageal squamous cell carcinoma (TCRdb year 2016). Libraries came from PCR. TCRdb names Illumina HiSeq 2000 as the instrument used. Using fastp trimming at Q25 and MiXCR clonotype assembly, TCRdb reanalyzed the public sequencing data and kept in-frame beta chains. Every distinct CDR3 protein forms one entry, paired with its most common genes and DNA. The sample yields approximately 21,000 distinct CDR3 sequences; around two fifths were counted once. Less than 45% of the sample is held by the ten biggest clonotypes. Reading from cysteine to phenylalanine, the CDR3 counts 15 amino acids. CDR3 DNA is the only sequence kept; it has 45 bases, read in frame from the first base. The junction shows trimming of 1 base on V and 9 bases on J, and the gene matches do not reach 5 bases of it. CDR1 LNHNV and CDR2 YYDKDF were looked up in the germline V gene (reference sequence).

Regarding this clonotype: This receptor's antigen is unknown. Base qualities are not provided; no much larger clone lies one nucleotide away.

The specimen was esophageal tumor tissue. The chain uses TRBV15 and TRBJ2-1; TRBD1 matches 11 bases in the middle. The clonotype originates from a male donor with esophageal squamous cell carcinoma. The nucleotides read TGTGCCACCAGCAGAGGGACAGGGGGCCCACGTGAGCAGTTCTTC. It specifies CATSRGTGGPREQFF.